The 24 T cell receptor beta chains below all came from one sample that was sequenced in a study of T-cell reconstitution after alpha-beta-depleted transplantation in children. Preparation of the TCRbeta library used unique molecular identifiers. Each CDR3 protein is one row after TCRdb ran MiXCR on the PCR reads. The sample comprises over 400,000 distinct CDR3 sequences, approximately 42% of which are singletons, and 25% to 30% rests with the top ten. Specimen: PBMCs, collected before TCRalphabeta/CD19-depleted stem cell transplant. The source is a girl aged 2 to 9 with aplastic anemia, due to receive a stem cell transplant.

Note on this clonotype: The germline gene is not matched at one end of the junction; a read error may be the cause. V usage is TRBV7-9 and J usage is TRBJ2-3, with D perhaps TRBD2 (5 bases). Germline V gene lookup returns CDR1 SEHNR and CDR2 FQNEAQ (reference sequence). The CDR3 spans 8 residues. The CDR3: CGEDTQYF. The CDR3 DNA follows: TGCGGGGAGGATACGCAGTATTTT.

The chain carries TRBV6-4 and TRBJ2-3; perhaps TRBD2 as D (6 bases). CDR1 is MRHNA and CDR2 is SNTAGT in the germline V gene. This CDR3 contains 15 residues. Trimming shortened V by 3 bases and J by 2 bases, and 12 bases separated the two germline ends. The CDR3 DNA reads TGTGCCAGCAGTGATGGAGGGCCCCTCACAGATACGCAGTATTTT. The encoded protein is CASSDGGPLTDTQYF.

The genes are TRBV20-1 and TRBJ1-1, with a possible D match to TRBD1 (5 bases). The length of the CDR3 is 13 residues. Germline V CDR1 and CDR2: DFQATT, SNEGSKA (reference sequence). The ends were cut back, 0 bases at V and 3 bases at J, with 8 bases in the middle. The CDR3 sequence is CSAREGGDTEAFF. CDR3 DNA sequence: TGCAGTGCTAGAGAGGGGGGGGACACTGAAGCTTTCTTT.

This clonotype was found a few times. The chain combines TRBV7-9 with TRBJ2-1; 10 nucleotides align to TRBD2. V was pared by 1 base and J by 7 bases, with 4 bases of the junction left unmatched. Germline V CDR1 and CDR2: SEHNR, FQNEAQ (reference sequence). The CDR3 is 15 residues long. CDR3 amino acids: CASSLVASGRNEQFF. The CDR3 DNA follows: TGTGCCAGCAGCTTAGTGGCTAGCGGGAGAAATGAGCAGTTCTTC.

The chain carries TRBV6-1 and TRBJ2-1; 8 nucleotides align to TRBD2. V shed 4 bases and J 0 bases; nucleotides not matched to a gene: 2. Germline CDR1 is MNHNS and CDR2 is SASEGT. CDR3 length: 15 residues. CDR3 region: CASSGGTSSYNEQFF. The CDR3 region has the DNA TGTGCCAGCAGTGGGGGGACTAGCTCCTACAATGAGCAGTTCTTC.

This sequence joins TRBV4-2 and TRBJ2-7; 8 nucleotides line up with TRBD2. The CDR3 extends over 19 amino acids. J gave up 5 bases and V 0 bases, and 18 bases lay outside the gene matches. The germline V gene has CDR1 LGHNA and CDR2 YNFKEQ. The DNA of the CDR3 is TGTGCCAGCAGCCAAGATTCGGGGATGGAAGCGGGAGTGGTCGACGAGCAGTACTTC. Its translation is CASSQDSGMEAGVVDEQYF.

This clonotype occurred a few times. The V call is TRBV30, the J call TRBJ2-2; a weak D match, TRBD2 (5 bases). V lost 0 bases and J 4 bases, leaving 15 bases between the germline ends. The CDR3 consists of 16 residues. Germline V CDR1 and CDR2: GTSNPN, SVGIG (reference sequence). CDR3: CAWSVLPSWGTGELFF. The CDR3 bases are TGTGCCTGGAGTGTACTTCCTAGCTGGGGCACCGGGGAGCTGTTTTTT.

In its sample, this clonotype was seen a few times. The chain is built from TRBV5-1 and TRBJ2-3, with TRBD2 matching 7 bases. Per germline, CDR1 SGHRS and CDR2 YFSETQ. Trimming cost V 0 bases and J 4 bases; bases outside gene matches: 5. CDR3 size: 15 residues. The CDR3 loop is CASSLGRENADTQYF. CDR3 in DNA: TGCGCCAGCAGCTTGGGGCGGGAGAATGCAGATACGCAGTATTTT.

As regards this clonotype: Possible read error: a much larger clone is one base away. The rearrangement joins TRBV14 to TRBJ1-2, with 9 bases identical to TRBD1. CDR1 and CDR2 (germline): SGHDN, FVKESK. The CDR3 spans 16 residues. CDR3 nucleotide sequence: TGTGCCAGCAGCCAAGGACGACAGGGGGGATTCTATAGCTACACCTTC. This codes for CASSQGRQGGFYSYTF.

The chain has TRBV5-8 and TRBJ1-1; the match to TRBD1 covers 7 bases. The CDR3 contains 17 residues. The germline CDR1 and CDR2 sequences are SGHTS and YDEGEE. V shed 4 bases and J 5 bases; nucleotides not matched to a gene: 17. CDR3 sequence (DNA): TGTGCCAGCAGCCTAAAGACTTACAGGGGAGGAACGACTGAAGCTTTCTTT. It yields the protein CASSLKTYRGGTTEAFF. The full variable domain, rest sourced from reference TRBV5-8 and TRBJ1-1, is EAGVTQSPTHLIKTRGQQATLRCSPISGHTSVYWYQQALGLGLQFLLWYDEGEERNRGNFPPRFSGRQFPNYSSELNVNALELEDSALYLCASSLKTYRGGTTEAFFGQGTRLTVV.

This chain uses TRBV5-1 with TRBJ2-1; 14 positions agree with TRBD2. Germline-derived CDR1 and CDR2 are SGHRS and YFSETQ. Germline trimming cut 0 bases from V and 5 bases from J; bases unmatched to any gene: 7. This CDR3 is 18 amino acids long. The CDR3 nucleotides read TGCGCCAGCAGCTTGGTCGGGACTAGCGGGAGTCTGGACAATGAGCAGTTCTTC. This codes for CASSLVGTSGSLDNEQFF.

This clonotype has at least ten counts. The V and J genes are TRBV20-1 and TRBJ2-1; no clear D gene. Germline loops: CDR1 DFQATT, CDR2 SNEGSKA (reference sequence). The ends were cut back, 6 bases at V and 1 base at J, with 13 bases in the middle. The CDR3 contains 14 residues. Here the CDR3 DNA reads TGCAGTGCCCCCCCGGTGGGGTCCTACAATGAGCAGTTCTTC. It yields the protein CSAPPVGSYNEQFF.

The CDR3: CASSHRGPTPTDTQYF. The CDR3, as DNA: TGCGCCAGCAGCCACAGGGGTCCCACGCCCACAGATACGCAGTATTTT. The gene calls are TRBV4-1 and TRBJ2-3, with D possibly being TRBD1 (6 bases). Germline CDR1 and CDR2: MGHRA and YSYEKL. V lost 3 bases, J lost 2 bases, and 15 bases lay in between. The CDR3 is 16 amino acids.

This clonotype was found a few times. This sequence joins TRBV4-1 and TRBJ1-1; 9 bases fit TRBD1. The CDR3 runs 16 residues. V was clipped by 5 bases and J by 0 bases; unmatched bases: 7. Germline CDR1 is MGHRA and CDR2 is YSYEKL. CDR3 sequence (DNA): TGCGCCAGCAGCTACCGGGACAGGGTCTTGAACACTGAAGCTTTCTTT. This codes for CASSYRDRVLNTEAFF.

The chain recombines TRBV7-2 with TRBJ1-6; 7 bases are shared with TRBD1. With V trimmed by 5 bases and J by 5 bases, 6 bases remained unmatched. This CDR3 has 15 residues. CDR1 and CDR2 from the germline V gene are SGHTA and FQGNSA. CDR3 nucleotides: TGTGCCAGCAGCCCACAGGGGAGTGATAATTCACCCCTCCACTTT. Residues: CASSPQGSDNSPLHF.

The chain is built from TRBV5-1 and TRBJ2-3; no clear D gene. The CDR3 totals 14 residues. V lost 0 bases and J lost 3, with 8 bases in between. From germline, CDR1 is SGHRS and CDR2 YFSETQ. Here the CDR3 DNA reads TGCGCCAGCAGCTTGGCATATAGGACAGATACGCAGTATTTT. Its translation is CASSLAYRTDTQYF.

The chain employs TRBV28 and TRBJ2-7; 7 nucleotides agree with TRBD1. The CDR3 runs to 15 residues. The V gene's germline CDR1 is MDHEN and CDR2 SYDVKM. The ends lost 7 bases at V and 3 bases at J; junction bases unmatched: 12. CDR3 nucleotides: TGTGCCAGCAAGGGCGCGCAGGGGGTAGTCTACGAGCAGTACTTC. This translates into CASKGAQGVVYEQYF.

This clonotype was observed at least ten times. This chain uses TRBV5-1 with TRBJ2-1; D is possibly TRBD1 or TRBD2 (6 bases each). Germline V gene sequence: CDR1 SGHRS, CDR2 YFSETQ. Trimming pared 4 bases from V and 4 bases from J, leaving 12 bases between. CDR3 length: 14 residues. CDR3 coding DNA: TGCGCCAGCAGCCGCGGGACAAATTACAATGAGCAGTTCTTC. It yields the protein CASSRGTNYNEQFF.

This clonotype showed up just a few times. The chain has TRBV7-2 and TRBJ2-7; D possibly corresponds to TRBD2 (6 bases). The CDR3 is 13 residues long. Trimming stripped 5 bases from V and 3 bases from J, with 11 bases between. Germline V lookup: CDR1 SGHTA, CDR2 FQGNSA. CDR3 sequence (DNA): TGTGCCAGCAGCCATGCGGAGGGCTACGAGCAGTACTTC. Translated: CASSHAEGYEQYF.

This clonotype was seen repeatedly, ten times or more. The V gene is TRBV20-1, the J gene TRBJ2-5, with 8 bases aligning to TRBD2. CDR3 length: 14 amino acids. Trimming at V came to 5 bases and at J to 1 base, leaving 6 bases not matched to a gene. Looked up from germline, CDR1 is DFQATT and CDR2 is SNEGSKA (reference sequence). CDR3 sequence reads: CSAVTGTSQETQYF. Here the CDR3 DNA reads TGCAGTGCTGTTACCGGGACTAGCCAAGAGACCCAGTACTTC.

The chain employs TRBV10-3 and TRBJ2-7; unclear D gene. There are 13 residues in the CDR3. V was trimmed by 10 bases and J by 2 bases, leaving 15 bases between them. Germline CDR1 ENHRY, CDR2 SYGVKD. The CDR3 DNA follows: TGTGCCAGCAGACCCTCACATGCCTACGAGCAGTACTTC. The encoded protein is CASRPSHAYEQYF.

The chain carries TRBV15 and TRBJ1-6; a weak D match, TRBD1 (6 bases). From germline, CDR1 is LNHNV and CDR2 YYDKDF (reference sequence). V was trimmed by 0 bases and J by 7 bases, leaving 10 bases between them. The CDR3 consists of 15 residues. The CDR3 loop is CATSRDHRANSPLHF. CDR3 DNA: TGTGCCACCAGCAGAGATCACAGGGCCAATTCACCCCTCCACTTT.

This chain connects TRBV12-3 or TRBV12-4 to TRBJ2-3; 8 bases fit TRBD2. Trimming at V came to 2 bases and at J to 6 bases, leaving 16 bases not matched to a gene. This CDR3 is 18 amino acids long. The CDR3 coding sequence is TGTGCCAGCAGTTTAACCCAGTGGCCGGGAGGGCCGTGGGATACGCAGTATTTT. Encoded protein: CASSLTQWPGGPWDTQYF.

This clonotype was recorded a few times. The chain joins TRBV4-3 to TRBJ2-7; 12 nucleotides match TRBD2. Unmatched junction bases numbered 10, after V lost 1 base and J lost 0 bases. In germline, CDR1 is LGHNA, CDR2 YSLEER. This CDR3 is built from 19 residues. CDR3 coding DNA: TGCGCCAGCAGCCAAGGGGGGCTAGCGGGAGGGCTACTCTCCTACGAGCAGTACTTC. Its protein is CASSQGGLAGGLLSYEQYF.